This T cell receptor beta chain was recovered during a study of T cells in tuberculosis. Whole-study context: Blood was taken before or within 7 days of anti-tuberculosis therapy. Findings and caveats of the study: Samples were chosen by availability of cryopreserved specimens.

As for time point: new active TB diagnosis, blood taken before or within 7 days of starting treatment. Included patients were adults of at least 18, HIV-seronegative, South African. Each clinical donor contributed on average approximately 93,000 T cells from unsorted cryopreserved PBMC. Comment on this clone: Its matching antigen is unknown.

Method: immunoSEQ multiplex PCR; TCRdb's copy keeps in-frame clones and lacks some. The sample carries under 30,000 clones, 90% to 95% recorded once. Germline CDR1 reads LNHDA; CDR2 reads SQIVND (reference sequence). CDR3 length: 14 residues. V was trimmed by 7 bases and J by 2 bases, leaving 12 bases between them. The chain joins TRBV19 to TRBJ1-5; D is perhaps TRBD1 (6 bases). Sample: PBMCs, taken at tuberculosis diagnosis. This receptor was taken from an adult with tuberculosis. In DNA, the CDR3 is TGTGCCAGTACAAAAGGGGGTGGCAATCAGCCCCAGCATTTT. Its protein is CASTKGGGNQPQHF.